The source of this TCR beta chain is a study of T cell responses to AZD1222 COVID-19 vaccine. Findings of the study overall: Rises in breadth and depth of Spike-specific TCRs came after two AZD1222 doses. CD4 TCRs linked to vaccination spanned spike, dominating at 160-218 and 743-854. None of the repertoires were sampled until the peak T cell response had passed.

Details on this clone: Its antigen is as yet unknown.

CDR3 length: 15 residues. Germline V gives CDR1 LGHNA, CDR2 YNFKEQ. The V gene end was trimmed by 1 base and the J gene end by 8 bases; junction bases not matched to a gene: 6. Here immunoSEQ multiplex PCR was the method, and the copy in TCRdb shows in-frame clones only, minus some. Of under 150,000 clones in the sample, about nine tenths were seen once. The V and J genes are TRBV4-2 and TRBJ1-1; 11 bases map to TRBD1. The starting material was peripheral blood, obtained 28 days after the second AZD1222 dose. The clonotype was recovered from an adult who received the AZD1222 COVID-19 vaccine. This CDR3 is CASSQVGTGGREAFF. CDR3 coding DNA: TGTGCCAGCAGCCAAGTGGGGACAGGGGGGAGGGAAGCTTTCTTT.